A single sample gave rise to the 14 T cell receptor beta chains below, sequenced in a study of blood T cell repertoires in COVID-19. Using immunoSEQ multiplex PCR, the repertoire was profiled, and TCRdb retains in-frame clones only, with some absent. Found here are around 170,000 clones, approximately 88% of them singletons; the top ten hold roughly 9%. The specimen sequenced was PBMCs or T cells enriched from blood (not recorded which). Receptors were obtained from a woman younger than 30 who had recovered from COVID-19.

V is TRBV19 and J is TRBJ1-1; 7 bases agree with TRBD1. The CDR3 length is 15 residues. With V trimmed by 5 bases and J by 0 bases, 6 bases remained unmatched. The germline CDR1 and CDR2 sequences are LNHDA and SQIVND (reference sequence). The CDR3 DNA is TGTGCCAGTAGTCCTCCCGGGACAGTGAACACTGAAGCTTTCTTT. This codes for CASSPPGTVNTEAFF.

The chain employs TRBV19 and TRBJ2-7; maybe TRBD1 (5 bases). The CDR3 has 12 amino acids. Germline V gene lookup returns CDR1 LNHDA and CDR2 SQIVND (reference sequence). Between the trimmed V and J ends, which lost 1 base and 6 bases, there was a span of 7 bases. Here the CDR3 reads CASSIAGSEQYF. For the CDR3, the DNA is TGTGCCAGTAGTATAGCAGGGTCCGAGCAGTACTTC.

J is TRBJ2-6 and V is TRBV3-1 (or the pseudogene TRBV3-2); D ambiguous. The V end was cut by 1 base, the J end by 0 bases, with 16 bases between. The CDR3 is 19 amino acids. Germline V gene data show CDR1 as LGHDT and CDR2 as YNNKEL (reference sequence). The DNA for the CDR3 is TGTGCCAGCAGCCAAGGAGCGTCCTCGGCGGTCTCTGGGGCCAACGTCCTGACTTTC. Translated: CASSQGASSAVSGANVLTF.

The chain employs TRBV24-1 and TRBJ2-2, with 12 bases aligning to TRBD1. This CDR3 has 16 amino acids. With 7 bases clipped from V and 6 bases from J, the junction kept 8 bases outside the gene matches. The V gene's germline CDR1 is KGHDR and CDR2 SFDVKD. CDR3 region: CATRDPGTGGPGELFF. DNA for the CDR3: TGTGCCACCAGGGATCCCGGGACAGGGGGCCCCGGGGAGCTGTTTTTT.

This clone was counted a single time. This rearrangement joins TRBV4-1 to TRBJ2-5; perhaps TRBD2 as D (6 bases). This CDR3 contains 14 residues. The V end lost 0 bases, the J end lost 5 bases, and 10 bases lay between the germline ends. Germline CDR1 reads MGHRA; CDR2 reads YSYEKL. The CDR3 here is CASSQDGGFETQYF. As DNA, the CDR3 is TGCGCCAGCAGCCAAGATGGAGGGTTCGAGACCCAGTACTTC.

The chain links TRBV3-1 (or the pseudogene TRBV3-2) to TRBJ2-5; 8 nucleotides line up with TRBD1. Per germline, CDR1 LGHDT and CDR2 YNNKEL (reference sequence). V lost 1 base, J lost 5 bases, and 21 bases stayed unmatched. This CDR3 is 20 amino acids long. The DNA for the CDR3 is TGTGCCAGCAGCCAAGGCGCTCATATAGGGACAGGTTTACTGATGGAGACCCAGTACTTC. Translation: CASSQGAHIGTGLLMETQYF.

The J gene is TRBJ2-3, the V gene TRBV27; weak D call: TRBD1 (6 bases). The CDR3 runs 15 residues. Germline V gene lookup returns CDR1 MNHEY and CDR2 SMNVEV (reference sequence). Trimming stripped 2 bases from V and 4 bases from J, with 13 bases between. The CDR3 loop reads CASSLGVRGSDTQYF. DNA for the CDR3: TGTGCCAGCAGTTTAGGGGTTAGGGGGTCAGATACGCAGTATTTT.

The V call is TRBV9, the J call TRBJ2-1; no definite D call. Germline assignment: CDR1 SGDLS and CDR2 YYNGEE. The V and J ends lost 0 bases and 4 bases respectively, with 5 bases between them. The CDR3 loop spans 13 amino acids. This CDR3 reads CASSVDLYNEQFF. DNA for the CDR3: TGTGCCAGCAGCGTAGATCTTTACAATGAGCAGTTCTTC. Supplemented by reference TRBV9 and TRBJ2-1, the full variable domain reads DSGVTQTPKHLITATGQRVTLRCSPRSGDLSVYWYQQSLDQGLQFLIQYYNGEERAKGNILERFSAQQFPDLHSELNLSSLELGDSALYFCASSVDLYNEQFFGPGTRLTVL.

The V and J genes are TRBV21-1 and TRBJ1-1; the table's D call TRBD1 went unverified against the DNA. TRBV21-1 is described as a pseudogene. The CDR3 runs 16 residues. CDR3 protein: CASSKGAPGQGTEAFF. Here the CDR3 DNA reads TGTGCCAGCAGCAAAGGTGCGCCAGGGCAAGGCACTGAAGCTTTCTTT.

V and J are TRBV13 and TRBJ1-5; TRBD1 aligns across 7 bases. Germline trimming cut 6 bases from V and 2 bases from J; bases unmatched to any gene: 7. The CDR3 loop spans 15 amino acids. CDR1 and CDR2 (germline): PRHDT, FYEKMQ (reference sequence). The CDR3 nucleotides are TGTGCCAGCAGGTACCCAACAGGGGGCAATCAGCCCCAGCATTTT. As protein: CASRYPTGGNQPQHF. The variable domain in full, completed from reference TRBV13 and TRBJ1-5, reads AAGVIQSPRHLIKEKRETATLKCYPIPRHDTVYWYQQGPGQDPQFLISFYEKMQSDKGSIPDRFSAQQFSDYHSELNMSSLELGDSALYFCASRYPTGGNQPQHFGDGTRLSIL.

This clone came up once. The chain carries TRBV2 and TRBJ2-1; D is perhaps TRBD2 (5 bases). Looked up from germline, CDR1 is SNHLY and CDR2 is FYNNEI. The V end lost 9 bases, the J end lost 6 bases, and 18 bases lay between the germline ends. The CDR3 has 14 amino acids. The CDR3 region is CARTPEASLNEQFF. Written as DNA, the CDR3 is TGTGCCAGAACGCCAGAAGCTAGCCTCAATGAGCAGTTCTTC.

This sequence joins TRBV28 and TRBJ1-1, with D maybe TRBD1 (6 bases). This CDR3 spans 14 amino acids. V was pared by 8 bases and J by 1 base, with 14 bases between. The germline V gene encodes CDR1 MDHEN and CDR2 SYDVKM. CDR3: CASQSTGENTEAFF. The CDR3 nucleotides read TGTGCCAGCCAGTCGACAGGAGAGAACACTGAAGCTTTCTTT.

V gene TRBV3-1 (or the pseudogene TRBV3-2) combines with J gene TRBJ2-7; TRBD2 matches at 10 bases. The germline V gene encodes CDR1 LGHDT and CDR2 YNNKEL (reference sequence). This CDR3 is 16 amino acids long. The V and J ends lost 4 bases and 5 bases, in that order; junction bases with no gene match: 11. The CDR3 DNA reads as TGTGCCAGCAGCCCTTTTAGCGGGGGGCCCCACAACGAGCAGTACTTC. Amino acid sequence: CASSPFSGGPHNEQYF.

The chain recombines TRBV7-3 with TRBJ1-2; D gene ambiguous. V was shortened by 5 bases and J by 6 bases, with 25 bases between the two germline ends. The CDR3 length is 17 residues. From germline, CDR1 is SGHTA and CDR2 FQGTGA. CDR3 DNA: TGTGCCAGCAGCCCTAGTACTACTCCCCTTAACAAGGATGGCTACACCTTC. Translating gives CASSPSTTPLNKDGYTF.